This is a list of T cell receptor beta chains from one sample in a study of cytomegalovirus exposure and HLA in healthy donors. Here immunoSEQ multiplex PCR was the method, and the copy in TCRdb shows in-frame clones only, minus some. This table has roughly 250,000 clones, around 88% appearing once. Sequences were obtained from PBMCs. Source of these receptors: a woman aged 25 to 39 in good health and CMV-seropositive. Each CDR3 is given with its conserved first and last residue. A D gene is named only where the DNA matches it firmly. Rows give clone size only sometimes, using once, few, many, or a class for an expanded clone.

DNA,CDR3,size,V,D,J,length
TGCGCCAGCAGCCCCATGACAGGGGGTGGTCGGGAGACCCAGTACTTC,CASSPMTGGGRETQYF,-,TRBV5-1,TRBD1,TRBJ2-5,16
TGCGCCAGCAGCTTGGTTGTAGGGGGTACTACCGGGGAGCTGTTTTTT,CASSLVVGGTTGELFF,-,TRBV5-1,-,TRBJ2-2,16
TGTGCCAGCAGCACGGACAGGGTCGGCTACACCTTC,CASSTDRVGYTF,-,TRBV7-9,TRBD1,TRBJ1-2,12
TGTGCCGGGGGGACTAGCGGGAGAGATCGTGGAAATGAGCAGTTCTTC,CAGGTSGRDRGNEQFF,-,TRBV7-8,TRBD2,TRBJ2-1,16
TGTGCCAGCAGGGCGGACTTAACCACAGGGGCTTTCTTT,CASRADLTTGAFF,few,TRBV6-1,-,TRBJ1-1,13
TGCGCCAGCAGCTTGGGGACGGGGACTGAAGCTTTCTTT,CASSLGTGTEAFF,-,TRBV5-1,-,TRBJ1-1,13
TGCGCCAGCACCCGGGACAGGGGCCCCGGGGAGCTGTTTTTT,CASTRDRGPGELFF,-,TRBV5-1,TRBD1,TRBJ2-2,14
TGTGCCAGCAGCTTGGAGTTCGGAGAGCAGTTCTTC,CASSLEFGEQFF,-,TRBV7-2,-,TRBJ2-1,12
TGTGCCAGCAGCTTAACAGGGACAGGGTTCCACGAGCAGTACTTC,CASSLTGTGFHEQYF,-,TRBV7-3,TRBD1,TRBJ2-7,15
TGCGCCAGCAGCTTGGCCCAGGGGAACACAGATACGCAGTATTTT,CASSLAQGNTDTQYF,-,TRBV5-1,-,TRBJ2-3,15
TGTGCCAGCAGCTTAGGCCAGGGGGTCCCTGAAGCTTTCTTT,CASSLGQGVPEAFF,-,TRBV11-3,TRBD1,TRBJ1-1,14
TGTGCCAGCAGCGAACCTAGACAGGCTCCATCCTACGAGCAGTACTTC,CASSEPRQAPSYEQYF,-,TRBV7-8,-,TRBJ2-7,16
TGTGCCAGCAGTGAGTCTCACTCAAACCCGAGGGATACGCAGTATTTT,CASSESHSNPRDTQYF,-,TRBV2,-,TRBJ2-3,16
TGTGCCAGCAGCGGACAGCTTAGCACAGATACGCAGTATTTT,CASSGQLSTDTQYF,-,TRBV27,-,TRBJ2-3,14
TGCGCCAGCAGTGGATCTGGCGGGGGAGGTGAAAAACTGTTTTTT,CASSGSGGGGEKLFF,-,TRBV10-2,-,TRBJ1-4,15
TGTGCCAGCAGTGACGGCGGCTTGTACATGAACACTGAAGCTTTCTTT,CASSDGGLYMNTEAFF,-,TRBV2,-,TRBJ1-1,16
TGTGCCAGTAGAAATACTAGGACAGTGGGGGAAAAACTGTTTTTT,CASRNTRTVGEKLFF,-,TRBV2,-,TRBJ1-4,15
TGTGCCAGCGCCCGCGGGGGGAGCTCCTACAATGAGCAGTTCTTC,CASARGGSSYNEQFF,-,TRBV27,TRBD2,TRBJ2-1,15
TGTGCCAGCAGTGAGCTAGCAATTGGGTACGAGCAGTACTTC,CASSELAIGYEQYF,-,TRBV6-1,-,TRBJ2-7,14
TGCGCCAGCAGCGGGACAGGGGGCGGGGAGACCCAGTACTTC,CASSGTGGGETQYF,-,TRBV10-2,TRBD1,TRBJ2-5,14
TGCAGCGCCGAAGGACAGGGGCTCCAAGAGACCCAGTACTTC,CSAEGQGLQETQYF,-,TRBV29-1,TRBD1,TRBJ2-5,14
TGCGCCAGCAGCTTGGAAGGGACAGTGTACAATGAGCAGTTCTTC,CASSLEGTVYNEQFF,-,TRBV5-1,TRBD1,TRBJ2-1,15
TGTGCCAGCAGCTTAGGGGAGGGGCAGCCCCAGCATTTT,CASSLGEGQPQHF,-,TRBV7-9,-,TRBJ1-5,13
TGTGCCAGCAGCCATCGCCCCGGTCCCTACGAGCAGTACTTC,CASSHRPGPYEQYF,few,TRBV28,-,TRBJ2-7,14
TGTGCCAGCAGGGACAGCCTTACGAGAAACACCATATATTTT,CASRDSLTRNTIYF,-,TRBV28,-,TRBJ1-3,14
TGTGCCAGCAGCTCGAGTACCTTACTCTATGAGCAGTTCTTC,CASSSSTLLYEQFF,-,TRBV11-3,-,TRBJ2-1,14
TGTGCTAGTGGCTCGGGAGGTGGGGGAAATGAGCAGTTCTTC,CASGSGGGGNEQFF,-,TRBV12-5,TRBD2,TRBJ2-1,14
TGTGCCAGCAGTTCCGACAGGGGGGCCTTTCGTGGCACCGGGGAGCTGTTTTTT,CASSSDRGAFRGTGELFF,-,TRBV27,TRBD1,TRBJ2-2,18
TGTGCCAGCAGCCTAAACTCAGGGCTCCACGAGCAGTACTTC,CASSLNSGLHEQYF,-,TRBV9,-,TRBJ2-7,14
TGTGCCAGCAGCTTAGCGCTAGGAGGAGGCAATCAGCCCCAGCATTTT,CASSLALGGGNQPQHF,-,TRBV11-2,-,TRBJ1-5,16
TGTGCCAGCAGCCCCAGGGCCGAGAAGGAGCGGGAGATCGGCACCGGGGAGCTGTTTTTT,CASSPRAEKEREIGTGELFF,-,TRBV4-2,TRBD2,TRBJ2-2,20
TGTGCCAGCTCCGGGAACCTAGCTAATGGGCCCCAAGAGACCCAGTACTTC,CASSGNLANGPQETQYF,-,TRBV11-3,-,TRBJ2-5,17
TGTGCCACCAGCAGGAGGACAGGGGGGAGCTATGGCTACACCTTC,CATSRRTGGSYGYTF,few,TRBV15,TRBD1,TRBJ1-2,15
TGTGCCAGCAGTTGGGCGGGACCGCGCTTTTATGGCTACACCTTC,CASSWAGPRFYGYTF,-,TRBV27,-,TRBJ1-2,15
TGTGCCAGCAGCTTAGGTAGGGGAAGCGCTGGAAACACCATATATTTT,CASSLGRGSAGNTIYF,-,TRBV7-9,-,TRBJ1-3,16
TGCGCCAGCAGCCTGACAGGGGATAGCAATCAGCCCCAGCATTTT,CASSLTGDSNQPQHF,-,TRBV5-1,TRBD1,TRBJ1-5,15
TGTGCCATCAGTGAGGCGGAGGGGGCGCAGGAGACCCAGTACTTC,CAISEAEGAQETQYF,-,TRBV10-3,-,TRBJ2-5,15
TGTGCCAGTAGAACAGGAGTGGGCATGAACACTGAAGCTTTCTTT,CASRTGVGMNTEAFF,-,TRBV19,-,TRBJ1-1,15
TGTGCCAGCAGCTTGGGAGTGGGACAGAACTATGGCTACACCTTC,CASSLGVGQNYGYTF,-,TRBV5-4,TRBD1,TRBJ1-2,15
TGTGCCAGCAGCTTAGTGAATCTGGCAGGAAACACCATATATTTT,CASSLVNLAGNTIYF,once,TRBV7-2,-,TRBJ1-3,15
TGCGCCAGCAGCTTATCGGGACTAGCGCTCTCCGAGCAGTACTTC,CASSLSGLALSEQYF,-,TRBV4-1,TRBD2,TRBJ2-7,15
TGTGCCAGTAGTATACGCGGGAGCCTCTCCTACGAGCAGTACTTC,CASSIRGSLSYEQYF,few,TRBV19,TRBD2,TRBJ2-7,15
TGTGCCAGCAGTACCGGGACATCTCTAACTGAAGCTTTCTTT,CASSTGTSLTEAFF,-,TRBV7-2,-,TRBJ1-1,14
TGTGCCAGCAGCCGAACCCCGGGGTACCAAGAGACCCAGTACTTC,CASSRTPGYQETQYF,-,TRBV7-6,-,TRBJ2-5,15
TGTGCCAGCAGCACCAGCAGGTGGAACACTGAAGCTTTCTTT,CASSTSRWNTEAFF,-,TRBV7-9,-,TRBJ1-1,14
TGTGCCAGCAGCTTAGGCTTTGGGACTAGCGCCACAGATACGCAGTATTTT,CASSLGFGTSATDTQYF,-,TRBV7-6,TRBD2,TRBJ2-3,17
TGTGCCAGCAGCCGTGGGACAGGGGGCCCCTCTGGAAACACCATATATTTT,CASSRGTGGPSGNTIYF,-,TRBV5-4,TRBD1,TRBJ1-3,17
TGTGCCAGCAGCTCGGGACTAGCGGGCAGCAATGAGCAGTTCTTC,CASSSGLAGSNEQFF,once,TRBV6-1,TRBD2,TRBJ2-1,15
TGTGCCAGTAGTCATGGACAGGGGGCCTCCTACGAGCAGTACTTC,CASSHGQGASYEQYF,-,TRBV19,TRBD1,TRBJ2-7,15
TGTGCCAGTAGTATAAGGTCTGACAGGCCGGTAGCCGGACCAGGTGACTATGGCTACACCTTC,CASSIRSDRPVAGPGDYGYTF,-,TRBV19,-,TRBJ1-2,21
TGCGCCAGCAGCAAAGAACTAGCGGGCTCCTACAATGAGCAGTTCTTC,CASSKELAGSYNEQFF,-,TRBV5-1,TRBD2,TRBJ2-1,16
TGTGCCAGCAAGCCCGCTAGCGGGGGGACCTACGAGCAGTACTTC,CASKPASGGTYEQYF,-,TRBV2,TRBD2,TRBJ2-7,15